This T cell receptor beta chain was identified in a study of PD-1 blockade in classical Hodgkin lymphoma. Time point denoted: cycle 4 day 1 (C4D1), after less than 7 weeks of nivolumab. The patients all showed relapse after autologous stem cell transplantation, while their brentuximab vedotin exposure varied. This CDR3 contains 13 residues. Clones were sequenced by immunoSEQ multiplex PCR, and TCRdb holds only the in-frame ones, with some missing. The data show tens of thousands of clones, more than 80% seen once. The source material was peripheral blood mononuclear cells (PBMCs), sampled before the fourth cycle of nivolumab. V is TRBV21-1 and J is TRBJ2-7. TRBV21-1 is a pseudogene segment. The clonotype originates from a human donor with classical Hodgkin lymphoma. CDR3 loop: CASSKGLPYEQYF. Here the CDR3 DNA reads TGTGCCAGCAGCAAAGGTTTGCCCTACGAGCAGTACTTC.